This T cell receptor beta chain was documented in a study of liver allograft versus peripheral blood T cells. At the level of the study: Comparative analysis was performed on T cell receptor repertoires from transplanted livers and from recipients' peripheral blood.

General study points: Repertoires of T cell receptors in liver allografts reportedly differed from peripheral blood repertoires.

With respect to this clonotype: Its target is not known.

TCRdb reprocessed the reads with MiXCR, giving one entry per CDR3 protein. The sample includes some 15,000 distinct CDR3 sequences, roughly 28% seen only once; the top ten take 2% to 2.5%. V shed 5 bases and J 5 bases; nucleotides not matched to a gene: 7. CDR1 SEHNR and CDR2 FQNEAQ come from the germline V gene (reference sequence). This CDR3 contains 15 residues. This clonotype was obtained from a human patient who had a liver transplant. The T cells may come from the graft donor. This chain uses TRBV7-9 with TRBJ1-4; 8 bases fit TRBD1. CDR3 sequence (DNA): TGTGCCAGCAGCGTTAGACAGGGGAGGAATGAAAAACTGTTTTTT. Translating it yields CASSVRQGRNEKLFF. The full variable domain, completed using reference TRBV7-9 and TRBJ1-4, is DTGVSQNPRHKITKRGQNVTFRCDPISEHNRLYWYRQTLGQGPEFLTYFQNEAQLEKSRLLSDRFSAERPKGSFSTLEIQRTEQGDSAMYLCASSVRQGRNEKLFFGSGTQLSVL.